The 9 T cell receptor beta chains in this list originate from one sample, sequenced in a study of T cell responses to AZD1222 COVID-19 vaccine. Repertoires were generated with immunoSEQ multiplex PCR, while TCRdb's copy carries only in-frame clones and drops some. Here the sample spans about 110,000 clones, approximately 94% being singletons. The source was peripheral blood, collected 28 days after the second AZD1222 dose. Receptor source: an adult who received the AZD1222 COVID-19 vaccine.

The chain is built from TRBV14 and TRBJ2-7, with a possible D match to TRBD1 (6 bases). This CDR3 is built from 16 residues. The V and J ends lost 2 bases and 2 bases respectively, with 16 bases between them. Per the germline V gene, CDR1 is SGHDN and CDR2 is FVKESK. The CDR3 DNA follows: TGTGCCAGCAGCCAATCAACTGCCAGGGGTCCCTACGAGCAGTACTTC. Its translation: CASSQSTARGPYEQYF.

The rearrangement links TRBV27 to TRBJ2-7, with TRBD1 matching 10 bases. The CDR3 sequence is 15 residues long. CDR1 and CDR2 (germline): MNHEY, SMNVEV (reference sequence). V trimming: 2 bases; J trimming: 5 bases; junction bases outside the gene matches: 6. The CDR3 is CASSLLGTGDDEQYF. DNA for the CDR3: TGTGCCAGCAGTTTACTTGGGACAGGGGACGACGAGCAGTACTTC.

V is TRBV19 and J is TRBJ1-2; D is unclear. Germline lookup yields CDR1 LNHDA and CDR2 SQIVND (reference sequence). The CDR3 length is 15 residues. Trimming removed 7 bases at V and 4 bases at J, with 19 bases between. The CDR3 nucleotides read TGTGCCAGTACCCCGACCCGCTCCCCGTTCTATGGCTACACCTTC. Its protein product is CASTPTRSPFYGYTF.

This chain links TRBV6-5 with TRBJ1-2; TRBD1 might be the D (6 bases). The CDR3 totals 14 residues. The V end lost 0 bases, the J end lost 8 bases, and 13 bases lay between the germline ends. CDR1 and CDR2 from the germline V gene are MNHEY and SVGAGI. The CDR3, as DNA: TGTGCCAGCAGTTACTCGAGCGCAGGGGTAGGCTACACCTTC. It yields the protein CASSYSSAGVGYTF.

V usage is TRBV25-1 and J usage is TRBJ2-6; no clear D. The germline gives CDR1 MGHDK, CDR2 SYGVNS. V lost 9 bases and J lost 0, with 9 bases in between. CDR3 length: 14 amino acids. The DNA of the CDR3 is TGTGCCAGTACGCCTTACTCTGGGGCCAACGTCCTGACTTTC. This codes for CASTPYSGANVLTF.

The chain employs TRBV12-3 or TRBV12-4 and TRBJ1-2; weak D call: TRBD1 (6 bases). The CDR3 runs 13 residues. Trimming shortened V by 8 bases and J by 7 bases, and 17 bases separated the two germline ends. This chain's CDR3 is CASRKWGRGGYTF. The CDR3 nucleotides read TGTGCCAGCCGCAAGTGGGGGCGCGGTGGCTACACCTTC.

This rearrangement joins TRBV10-3 to TRBJ1-3; D ambiguous. V lost 6 bases, J lost 6 bases, and 6 bases lay in between. Germline V lookup: CDR1 ENHRY, CDR2 SYGVKD. This CDR3 is 11 amino acids long. CDR3 coding DNA: TGTGCCATCAGGGAATTAAACACCATATATTTT. This translates into CAIRELNTIYF.

This clone has only one observation. The rearrangement joins TRBV5-1 to TRBJ1-3, with D perhaps TRBD1 (6 bases). The CDR3 consists of 15 residues. Germline V lookup: CDR1 SGHRS, CDR2 YFSETQ. V lost 3 bases and J 4 bases, leaving 14 bases between the germline ends. For the CDR3, the DNA is TGCGCCAGCAGCTCGCCAGGGGTTTCCGGAAACACCATATATTTT. It is translated as CASSSPGVSGNTIYF.

This clone was counted once. The genes are TRBV5-1 and TRBJ2-5, with D possibly matching TRBD2 (6 bases). The germline V gene has CDR1 SGHRS and CDR2 YFSETQ. This CDR3 is built from 15 residues. The ends were cut back, 1 base at V and 2 bases at J, with 12 bases in the middle. The CDR3 bases are TGCGCCAGCAGCTTGTCCTTGGGGGGTCAAGAGACCCAGTACTTC. It codes for CASSLSLGGQETQYF.